The clone carrying this T cell receptor beta chain appeared once. The antigen remains unidentified. People whose metastatic non-small-cell lung cancer was chemo-refractory got focal radiation along with CTLA-4 blockade by ipilimumab. This sample was taken from a study of radiotherapy plus CTLA-4 blockade in lung cancer. General study points: TCR clones of tumor origin grew in blood after radiotherapy plus ipilimumab.

Germline CDR1 is LNHDA and CDR2 is SQIVND (reference sequence). The CDR3 is 12 amino acids. The V and J ends lost 7 bases and 2 bases respectively, with 8 bases between them. Generated by immunoSEQ multiplex PCR, the TCRdb table keeps only in-frame clones and is missing some. The data show 24,000 or so clones, about three quarters seen once. The V gene is TRBV19, the J gene TRBJ1-2; a weak D match, TRBD1 (5 bases). The receptor was isolated from a human donor with non-small cell lung cancer who had stable disease on radiotherapy plus ipilimumab. The material sequenced was peripheral blood, taken from a patient treated with radiotherapy plus ipilimumab. The chain's CDR3 is CASKGQNYGYTF. The CDR3 coding sequence is TGTGCCAGTAAAGGACAAAACTATGGCTACACCTTC.